The following is a TCR beta chain sequence with its context. Produced via immunoSEQ multiplex PCR; TCRdb's table is partial and in-frame only. The profile shows 630,000 or so clones, 80% to 90% of them singletons. This specimen belongs to a study of shared T cell receptors in the human thymus. These same data were also listed under a study on human thymus T cells. As that study records: The study used thymus tissue resected during corrective heart surgery. V and J gene usage appeared biased in thymic and blood repertoires. Among unrelated individuals, related research reported thymic repertoires that overlapped highly.

This clonotype was obtained from a boy under two years old with a congenital heart defect. The specimen was thymocytes.

The CDR3 here is CASSLTPPRVNYSDTQYF. The CDR3, as DNA: TGTGCCAGCAGTTTAACCCCCCCGAGGGTAAATTATTCAGATACGCAGTATTTT. The V and J genes are TRBV27 and TRBJ2-3, with D maybe TRBD2 (5 bases). Germline V CDR1 and CDR2: MNHEY, SMNVEV (reference sequence). Deletions cut 2 bases from V and 4 bases from J, with 22 bases between. The CDR3 length is 18 residues.